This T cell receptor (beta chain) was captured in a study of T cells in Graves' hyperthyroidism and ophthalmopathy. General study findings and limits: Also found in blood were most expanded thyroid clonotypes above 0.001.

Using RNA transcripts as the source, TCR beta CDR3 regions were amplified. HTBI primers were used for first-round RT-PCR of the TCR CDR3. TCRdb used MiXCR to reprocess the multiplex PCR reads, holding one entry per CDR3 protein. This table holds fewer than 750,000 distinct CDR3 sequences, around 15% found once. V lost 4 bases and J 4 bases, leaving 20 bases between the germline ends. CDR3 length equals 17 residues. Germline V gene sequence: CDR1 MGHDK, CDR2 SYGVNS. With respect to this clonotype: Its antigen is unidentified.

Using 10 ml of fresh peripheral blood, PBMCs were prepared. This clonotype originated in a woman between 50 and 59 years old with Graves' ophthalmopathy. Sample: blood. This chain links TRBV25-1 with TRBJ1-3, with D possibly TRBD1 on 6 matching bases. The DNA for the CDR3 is TGTGCCAGCAGTGCCACGGAAGCCGGGACACTAGGAAACACCATATATTTT. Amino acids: CASSATEAGTLGNTIYF.